The subject of this entry is one TCR beta chain. The antigen is undetermined. Template material for each sample was 600 to 750 ng of bulk tumor genomic DNA. Multiple biopsies spaced far apart were taken from each primary tumor during surgery. Samples came from untreated patients having curative surgery for newly diagnosed non-small cell lung cancer. Every donor was a newly diagnosed non-small cell lung cancer patient having surgery with curative intent. This record belongs to a study of immune heterogeneity within non-small cell lung tumors. Study in general: With respect to histology, the tumors encompassed several squamous cell carcinomas, around 9 non-squamous carcinomas and 1 not otherwise specified. Study-level results: Recurrence of identical dominant CDR3 beta clonotypes was observed across intrapatient tumor sites, concomitant with site-unique high-frequency clones.

Trimming stripped 5 bases from V and 5 bases from J, with 22 bases between. Germline CDR1 is SGHRS and CDR2 is YFSETQ. The CDR3 is 16 residues long. A first 10-cycle multiplex round used 32 V-gene and 13 J-gene primers on TCR beta CDR3. TCRdb ran MiXCR on the multiplex PCR reads and lists one entry per CDR3 protein. The sample consists of about 16,000 distinct CDR3 sequences, over 25% of them appearing once. The sample was lung tumor tissue. The TCR sequence derives from a woman aged 50 to 60 with non-small cell lung cancer. The J gene is TRBJ2-5, the V gene TRBV5-1; D possibly corresponds to TRBD2 (5 bases). CDR3: CASRVVRPADGETQYF. The CDR3 coding sequence is TGCGCCAGCAGGGTGGTAAGACCAGCGGACGGGGAGACCCAGTACTTC.